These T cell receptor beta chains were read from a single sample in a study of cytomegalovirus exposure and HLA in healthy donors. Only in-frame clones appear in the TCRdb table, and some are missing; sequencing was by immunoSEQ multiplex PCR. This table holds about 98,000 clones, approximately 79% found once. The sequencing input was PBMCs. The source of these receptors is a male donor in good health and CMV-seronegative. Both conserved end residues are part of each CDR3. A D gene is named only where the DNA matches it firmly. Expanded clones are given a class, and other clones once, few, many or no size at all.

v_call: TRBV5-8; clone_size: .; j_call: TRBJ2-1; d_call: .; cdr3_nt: TGTGCCAGCAGCTTCGGGGAGCAGTTCTTC; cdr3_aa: CASSFGEQFF
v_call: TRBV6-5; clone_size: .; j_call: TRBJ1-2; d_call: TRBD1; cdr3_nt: TGTGCCAGCAATCCTGGGACAGGGGGTGGCTACACCTTC; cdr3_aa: CASNPGTGGGYTF
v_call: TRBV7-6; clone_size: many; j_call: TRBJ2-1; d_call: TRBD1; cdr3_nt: TGTGCCAGCAGCTCGATGACAGGGAATGAGCAGTTCTTC; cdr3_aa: CASSSMTGNEQFF
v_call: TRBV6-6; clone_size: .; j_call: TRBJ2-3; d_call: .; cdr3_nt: TGTGCCAGCAGTTACGTCAGCGGTGACACAGATACGCAGTATTTT; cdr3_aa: CASSYVSGDTDTQYF
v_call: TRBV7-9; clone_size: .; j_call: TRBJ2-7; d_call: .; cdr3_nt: TGTGCCAGCAGCACACGTGCCTACGAGCAGTACTTC; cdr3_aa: CASSTRAYEQYF
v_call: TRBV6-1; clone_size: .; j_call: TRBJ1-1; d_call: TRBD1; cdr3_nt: TGTGCCAGCAGTGAAGGGATGGGACAGGGGAACACTGAAGCTTTCTTT; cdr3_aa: CASSEGMGQGNTEAFF
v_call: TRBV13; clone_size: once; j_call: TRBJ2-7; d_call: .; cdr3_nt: TGTGCCAGCCGCTACGAGCAGTACTTC; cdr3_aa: CASRYEQYF
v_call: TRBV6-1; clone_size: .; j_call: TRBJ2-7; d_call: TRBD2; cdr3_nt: TGTGCCAGCAGTGAACAAGGACTAGCGGTGGCCTACGAGCAGTACTTC; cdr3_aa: CASSEQGLAVAYEQYF
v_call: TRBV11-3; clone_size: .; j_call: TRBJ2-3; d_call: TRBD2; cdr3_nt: TGTGCCAGCAGCTTATTTAGCGGGAGTGATACGCAGTATTTT; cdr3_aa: CASSLFSGSDTQYF
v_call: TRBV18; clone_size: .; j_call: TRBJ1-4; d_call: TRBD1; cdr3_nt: TGTGCCAGCTCACCTGGGACAGGGGATAAACTGTTTTTT; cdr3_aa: CASSPGTGDKLFF
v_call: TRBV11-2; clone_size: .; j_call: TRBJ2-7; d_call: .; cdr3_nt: TGTGCCAGCAGCTCCAAGGGGTTTGGCTCCTACGAGCAGTACTTC; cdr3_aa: CASSSKGFGSYEQYF
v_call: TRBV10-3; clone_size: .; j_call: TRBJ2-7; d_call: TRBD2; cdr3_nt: TGTGCCATCAGTGAGAGGACTAGGATCGACGAGCAGTACTTC; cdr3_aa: CAISERTRIDEQYF
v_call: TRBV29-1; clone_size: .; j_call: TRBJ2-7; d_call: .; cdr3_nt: TGCAGCGTATTAAAGACAGGCGTGGGCTACGAGCAGTACTTC; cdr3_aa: CSVLKTGVGYEQYF
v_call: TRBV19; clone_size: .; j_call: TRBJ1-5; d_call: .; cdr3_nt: TGTGCCAGTAGTCGGGACATCGAGATCCAGCCCCAGCATTTT; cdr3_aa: CASSRDIEIQPQHF
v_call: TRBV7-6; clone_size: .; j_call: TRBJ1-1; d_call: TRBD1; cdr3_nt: TGTGCCAGCAGACTAGGACAGGGGGCTGGCACTGAAGCTTTCTTT; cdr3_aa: CASRLGQGAGTEAFF
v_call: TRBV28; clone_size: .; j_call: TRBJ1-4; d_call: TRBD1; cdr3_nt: TGTGCCAGCAGTAAAGGGGACGGGACAGCTAATGAAAAACTGTTTTTT; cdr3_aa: CASSKGDGTANEKLFF
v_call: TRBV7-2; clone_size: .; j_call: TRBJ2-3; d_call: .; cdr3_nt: TGTGCCAGCAGCTTAGGGATAGCATCGGATACGCAGTATTTT; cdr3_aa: CASSLGIASDTQYF
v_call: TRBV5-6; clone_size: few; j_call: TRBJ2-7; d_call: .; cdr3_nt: TGTGCCAGCAGCTTGGGCCGGAGAGAGCAGTACTTC; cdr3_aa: CASSLGRREQYF
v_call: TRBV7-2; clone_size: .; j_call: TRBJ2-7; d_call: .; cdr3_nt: TGTGCCAGCAGCTTAGGGCCGGGTATCGAGCAGTACTTC; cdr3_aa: CASSLGPGIEQYF
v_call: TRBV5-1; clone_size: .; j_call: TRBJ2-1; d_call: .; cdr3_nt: TGCGCCAGCAGCTTGACTTTCGGGAGCTCCTACAATGAGCAGTTCTTC; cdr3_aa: CASSLTFGSSYNEQFF
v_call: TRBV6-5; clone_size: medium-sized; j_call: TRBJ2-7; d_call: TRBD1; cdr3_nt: TGTGCCAGCAGTTACAGGGGACAGGGGACCTACGAGCAGTACTTC; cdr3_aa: CASSYRGQGTYEQYF
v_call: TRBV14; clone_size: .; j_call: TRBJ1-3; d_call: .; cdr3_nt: TGTGCCAGCAGCCTTGGACTAAGCTCTGGAAACACCATATATTTT; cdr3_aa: CASSLGLSSGNTIYF
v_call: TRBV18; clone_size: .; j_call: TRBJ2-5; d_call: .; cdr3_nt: TGTGCCAGTACAGGGTTCCAAGAGACCCAGTACTTC; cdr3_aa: CASTGFQETQYF
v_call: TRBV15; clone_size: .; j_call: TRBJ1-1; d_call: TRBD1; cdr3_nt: TGTGCCACCAGCAGAGATCGGACAGGGAACACTGAAGCTTTCTTT; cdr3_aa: CATSRDRTGNTEAFF
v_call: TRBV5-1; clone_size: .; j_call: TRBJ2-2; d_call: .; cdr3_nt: TGCGCCAGCAGCGGCAGGGTCACGGTCACCGGGGAGCTGTTTTTT; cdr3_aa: CASSGRVTVTGELFF
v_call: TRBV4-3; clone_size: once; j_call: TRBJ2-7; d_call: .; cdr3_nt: TGCGCCAGCAGCCGGAGTAGACTTGACCGCACCTACGAGCAGTACTTC; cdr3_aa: CASSRSRLDRTYEQYF
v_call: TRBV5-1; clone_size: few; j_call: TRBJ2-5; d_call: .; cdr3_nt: TGCGCCAGCAGTTTGAATAACGGGGAGACCCAGTACTTC; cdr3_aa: CASSLNNGETQYF
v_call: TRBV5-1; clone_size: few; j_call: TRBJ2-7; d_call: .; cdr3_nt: TGCGCCAGCAGCTTGGTAGCCTCCCAGTCCTACGAGCAGTACTTC; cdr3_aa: CASSLVASQSYEQYF
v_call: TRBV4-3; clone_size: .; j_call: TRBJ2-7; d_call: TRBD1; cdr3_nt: TGCGCCAGCAGCCAAGACGACGGGGACAGTCCCTACGAGCAGTACTTC; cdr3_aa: CASSQDDGDSPYEQYF
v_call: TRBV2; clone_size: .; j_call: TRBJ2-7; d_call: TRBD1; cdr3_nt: TGTGCCAGCATTCCAGGGACAGGGGTCTCCTACGAGCAGTACTTC; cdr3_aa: CASIPGTGVSYEQYF